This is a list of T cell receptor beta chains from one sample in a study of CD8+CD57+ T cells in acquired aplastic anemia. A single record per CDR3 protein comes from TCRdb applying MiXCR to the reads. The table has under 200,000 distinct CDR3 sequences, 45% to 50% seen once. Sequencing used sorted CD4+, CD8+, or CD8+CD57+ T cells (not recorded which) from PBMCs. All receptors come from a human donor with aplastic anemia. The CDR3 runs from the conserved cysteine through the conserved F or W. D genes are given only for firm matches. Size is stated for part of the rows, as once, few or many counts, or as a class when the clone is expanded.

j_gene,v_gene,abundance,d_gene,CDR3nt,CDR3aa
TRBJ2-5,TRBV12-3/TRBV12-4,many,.,TGTGCCAGCAGGCCCGTAGGGGAGGAGACCCAGTACTTC,CASRPVGEETQYF
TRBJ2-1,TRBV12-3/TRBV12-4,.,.,TGTGCCAGCAGTTCCCTTGGGAGCCAGGGCAATGAGCAGTTCTTC,CASSSLGSQGNEQFF
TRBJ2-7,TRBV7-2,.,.,TGTGCCAGCAGCTTACTGCCCCCAGAGCAGTACTTC,CASSLLPPEQYF
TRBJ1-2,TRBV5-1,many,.,TGCGCCAGCAGCCCCACCGGGCAGCTTATCTACACCTTC,CASSPTGQLIYTF
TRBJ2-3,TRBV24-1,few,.,TGTGCCATCAGTGTGCACGGGACTAGCACAGATACGCAGTATTTT,CAISVHGTSTDTQYF
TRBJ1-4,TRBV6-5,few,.,TGTGCCAGCAGTTACTCTGGGGGCGCTACTAATGAAAAACTGTTTTTT,CASSYSGGATNEKLFF
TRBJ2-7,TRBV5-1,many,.,TGCGCCAGCAGCGTGGACGGAGGCTACTACGAGCAGTACTTC,CASSVDGGYYEQYF
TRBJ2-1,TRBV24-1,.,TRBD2,TGTGCCACCAGCAAGACCCGAGCCGCGGGAGGGCCTAGGGATGAGCAGTTCTTC,CATSKTRAAGGPRDEQFF
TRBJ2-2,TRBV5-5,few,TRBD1,TGTGCCAGCAGCTTGGGGGACAGGGGGAATTGGCAGCTGTTTTTT,CASSLGDRGNWQLFF
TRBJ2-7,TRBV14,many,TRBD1,TGTGCCAGCGCACAGGGGGCTGGCTACGAGCAGTACTTC,CASAQGAGYEQYF
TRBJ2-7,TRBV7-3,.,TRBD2,TGTGCCAGCAGTTCAGCGGCGGGGGGGCCGGTGGAGCAGTACTTC,CASSSAAGGPVEQYF
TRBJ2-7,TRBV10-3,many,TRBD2,TGTGCCACCAAGCGGGAGGGTCCCCTCGAGCAGTACTTC,CATKREGPLEQYF
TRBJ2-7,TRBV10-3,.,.,TGTGCCATCAGTGCGGCAGGGACAGCGGGGGAGCAGTACTTC,CAISAAGTAGEQYF
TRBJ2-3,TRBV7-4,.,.,TGTGCCAGCAGCTTGGACCTTCGTACGCAGTATTTT,CASSLDLRTQYF
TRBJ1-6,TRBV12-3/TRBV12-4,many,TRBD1,TGTGCCAGCAGTTTGGCAGGACAGGGGCCTAATTCACCCCTCCACTTT,CASSLAGQGPNSPLHF
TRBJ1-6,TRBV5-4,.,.,TGTGCCAGCAGCTTGGGGCAACTCAGTCTCCACTTT,CASSLGQLSLHF
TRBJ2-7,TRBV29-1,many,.,TGCAGCGTTGAAGAACGCGGTTACGAGCAGTACTTC,CSVEERGYEQYF
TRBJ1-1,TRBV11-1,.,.,TGTGCCAGCAGCCTTTCAGGCGGTATCAGGGATCCTGAAGCTTTCTTT,CASSLSGGIRDPEAFF
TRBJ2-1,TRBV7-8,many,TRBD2,TGTGCCAGCAGCTTAGGGACTAGCGGGAGCCATGAGCAGTTCTTC,CASSLGTSGSHEQFF
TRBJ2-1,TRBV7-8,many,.,TGTGCCAGCAGCGATAAGCCCCTGGGTAATGAGCAGTTCTTC,CASSDKPLGNEQFF
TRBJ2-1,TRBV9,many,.,TGTGCCAGCAGCGTAGGGGGAAGTTGGGGGAAAGACTACAATGAGCAGTTCTTC,CASSVGGSWGKDYNEQFF
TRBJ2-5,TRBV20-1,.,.,TGCAGTGCCCCCGTGGCCAAGACCGGGGGGACCCAGTACTTC,CSAPVAKTGGTQYF
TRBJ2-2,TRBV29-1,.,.,TGCAGCGTCCTCCGGGATAACACCGGGGAGCTGTCTTTT,CSVLRDNTGELSF
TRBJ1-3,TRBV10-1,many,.,TGCGCCAGCACTCGGGACACCATATATTTT,CASTRDTIYF
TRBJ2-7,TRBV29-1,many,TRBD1,TGCAGCGTTGAAACGACAGGGACCTACGAGCAGTACTTC,CSVETTGTYEQYF
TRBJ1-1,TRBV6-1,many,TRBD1,TGTGCCAGCAGTAAGCTTGACAGGGAAGTAGGATCGAACACTGAAGCTTTCTTT,CASSKLDREVGSNTEAFF
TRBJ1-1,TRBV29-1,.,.,TGCAGCGTCCAAGGGGGAGGTGGGAGCACTGAAGCTTTCTTT,CSVQGGGGSTEAFF
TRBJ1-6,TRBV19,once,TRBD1,TGTGCCAGTAGCGGGGGACAGGAAAATTCACCCCTCCACTTT,CASSGGQENSPLHF
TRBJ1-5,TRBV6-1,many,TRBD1,TGTGCCAGCAGTGAGGACAGGAGCAATCAGCCCCAGCATTTT,CASSEDRSNQPQHF
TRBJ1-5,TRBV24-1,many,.,TGTGCCACCAGTGATATGGGGGCGAATCAGCCCCAGCATTTT,CATSDMGANQPQHF
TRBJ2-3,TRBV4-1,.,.,TGCGCCAGCAGTCCTACGGTGACAGAGCCAAACACAGATACGCAGTATTTT,CASSPTVTEPNTDTQYF
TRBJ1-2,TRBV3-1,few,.,TGTGCCAGCGCCCTCCAGGGCGGGGCCATGGATGGTAACTATGGCTACACCTTC,CASALQGGAMDGNYGYTF
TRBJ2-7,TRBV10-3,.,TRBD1,TGTGCCATCAGTGGGGGACAGGGATACGAGCAGTACTTC,CAISGGQGYEQYF
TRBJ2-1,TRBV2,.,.,TGTGCCAGCAGGGGAGTTGGCCTCAATGAGCAGTTCTTC,CASRGVGLNEQFF
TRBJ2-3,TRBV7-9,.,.,TGTGCCAGCAGCTTAGACTGGTCCGATACGCAGTATTTT,CASSLDWSDTQYF
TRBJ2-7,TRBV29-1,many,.,TGCAGCGTTGGAACAGGGTTGGCTTCCTACGAGCAGTACTTC,CSVGTGLASYEQYF
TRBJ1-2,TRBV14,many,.,TGTGCCAGCAGCGCCATCGAACGGGGAGATATCCATGGCTACACCTTC,CASSAIERGDIHGYTF
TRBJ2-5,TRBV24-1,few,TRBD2,TGTGCCACCAGTGCACTAGCGGGAGTTGGGGAGACCCAGTACTTC,CATSALAGVGETQYF
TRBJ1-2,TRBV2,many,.,TGTGCCAGCAGTGCATCAGAGTCTAACTATGGCTACACCTTC,CASSASESNYGYTF
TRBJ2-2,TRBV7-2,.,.,TGTGCCAGCACCCCAGGGAACACCGGGGAGCTGTTTTTT,CASTPGNTGELFF
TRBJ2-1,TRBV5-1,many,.,TGCGCCAGCAGCTTGGCCATCGTGGGAGGGGGCTACAATGAGCAGTTCTTC,CASSLAIVGGGYNEQFF
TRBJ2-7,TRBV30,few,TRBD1,TGTGCCTGGAGTGTAGGTCTTTGGCAGGGGGTCTACGAGCAGTACTTC,CAWSVGLWQGVYEQYF
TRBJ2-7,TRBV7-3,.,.,TGTGCCAGCAGCCTCCGGGGGACCTCCTACGAGCAGTACTTC,CASSLRGTSYEQYF
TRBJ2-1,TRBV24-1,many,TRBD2,TGTGCCACCAGTGACCCCTCACTAGCGGGAGGAGGTGATGAGCAGTTCTTC,CATSDPSLAGGGDEQFF
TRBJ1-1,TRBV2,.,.,TGTGCCAGCAGAAAACAGGGTACGAACACTGAAGCTTTCTTT,CASRKQGTNTEAFF
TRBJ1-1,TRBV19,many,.,TGTGCCAGTAGTAACCCGGGACGTCTGATCACTGAAGCTTTCTTT,CASSNPGRLITEAFF
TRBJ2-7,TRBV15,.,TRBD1,TGTGCCACCAGCAGAGAGGTCACAGGGGATTTCGAGCAGTACTTC,CATSREVTGDFEQYF
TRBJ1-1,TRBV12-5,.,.,TGTGCTAGTGGTTTGGTAATAAGGGAGGTCATGAACACTGAAGCTTTCTTT,CASGLVIREVMNTEAFF
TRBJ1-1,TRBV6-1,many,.,TGTGCCAGCAGCCTAACAAGGCACACTGAAGCTTTCTTT,CASSLTRHTEAFF
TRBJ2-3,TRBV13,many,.,TGTGCCAGCAGCTCCGAGCGGACCACAGATACGCAGTATTTT,CASSSERTTDTQYF
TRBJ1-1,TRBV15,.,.,TGTGCCACCAGCAGAGATAACGTGCATAACACTGAAGCTTTCTTT,CATSRDNVHNTEAFF
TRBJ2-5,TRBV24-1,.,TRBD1,TGTGCCACCAGTGATCTGGGACAGGGGAGGGAGACCCAGTACTTC,CATSDLGQGRETQYF
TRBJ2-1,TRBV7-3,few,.,TGTGCCAGCAGCTGGCAGGGAGGAGACAATGAGCAGTTCTTC,CASSWQGGDNEQFF
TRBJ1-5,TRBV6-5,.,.,TGTGCCAGCAGTTCGGACGGCGAGGGGCTCCGCGAGCATTTT,CASSSDGEGLREHF
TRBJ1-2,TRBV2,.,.,TGTGCCAGCAGGAGAGACACTAACTATGGCTACACCTTC,CASRRDTNYGYTF
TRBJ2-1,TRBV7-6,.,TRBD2,TGTGCCAGCAGCTCCAGAGTTGCAGCGGGAGGGTCGAATGAGCAGTTCTTC,CASSSRVAAGGSNEQFF
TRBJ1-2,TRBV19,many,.,TGTGCCAGTAGCGCAAGCAGGCGCGCTTATGGCTACACCTTC,CASSASRRAYGYTF
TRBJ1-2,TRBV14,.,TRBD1,TGTGCCAGCAGCCTTCAGACAGGGAAGAACTATGGCTACACCTTC,CASSLQTGKNYGYTF
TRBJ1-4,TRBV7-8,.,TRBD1,TGTGCCAGCAGCTTAAGAGTTAGGGGGACAGCTAATGAAAAACTGTTTTTT,CASSLRVRGTANEKLFF